This T cell receptor beta chain was observed in a study of blood T cell repertoires in COVID-19 (dated by TCRdb to the early 2020s). For the wider study: Samples covering the acute and convalescent phases of COVID-19 were provided by collaborators in the United States, Italy and Spain. The material from the prospective study consisted of cDNA or gDNA derived from T cells, B-cell-depleted T cells, or PBMCs. Deeply sampled blood TCRbeta repertoires from subjects exposed to, actively infected with, or recovered from COVID-19 were included in the dataset. A freely available public database, intended as a resource for researchers studying the immune response to SARS-CoV-2, is where the repertoires were released. The samples were drawn from two sources: the first 160 participants of the ongoing ImmuneRACE study, and 950 to 1,500 subjects contributed by 6 global collaborators. The sample metadata nearly always contained a de-identified subject ID, COVID-19 status, age in years and sex. Where HLA class I and class II types were available, the types were taken from metadata supplied by the sample provider, not from assay-based typing. General conclusions and limits of the study: The amount of clinical and demographic metadata varied by source and participant and was provided uncurated.

This clone was found once. Its antigen remains undetermined. Base qualities are not at hand, and no much larger clone is one base apart. Collaborating institutions collected whole blood in K2EDTA tubes following their own protocols. Collaborator samples were shipped for TCRbeta analysis as frozen whole blood, isolated PBMCs, or DNA extracted from either sample type. The immunoSEQ Assay, a bias-controlled multiplex PCR, was used to amplify TCRbeta CDR3 regions from genomic DNA. On the authors' methods: The number of nucleated cells in each sample was estimated from the amplification of reference gene primers within the assay. Sequence reads were collapsed and filtered to measure the absolute abundance of every unique TCRbeta CDR3 rearrangement. For each sample, productive Simpson clonality was calculated as the square root of Simpson's diversity index over productive rearrangements. TCRdb took over this immuneACCESS table, retaining in-frame rearrangements with V and J assigned. Such tables are incomplete; in checked studies, under half of the missing clones stem from an unresolved V gene, and the remainder is unexplained. V, J and clone size are taken as reported in that table, and D and trimming were inferred from the DNA itself. This sample has over 110,000 clones in its table, and roughly 88% of those were observed once. The ten largest clones add up to approximately 1.8% of the sample.

The CDR3, from cysteine to phenylalanine, totals 15 residues. Kept here is only the CDR3 DNA, which spans 45 bases and is read in frame from base 1. CDR1 and CDR2 are read off the germline V gene as MNHEY and SVGEGT. V loses 4 bases of germline sequence and J loses 0 bases, and the interval between the two ends is 9 bases. Sequenced input: peripheral blood. The chain is made from TRBV6-2 or TRBV6-3 and TRBJ1-4, with the D gene not clear enough to name. The sequence was collected from a man between 65 and 80 years old with acute or convalescent COVID-19. The CDR3 region: CASSSAGATNEKLFF. The sequenced DNA is TGTGCCAGCAGTTCCGCCGGGGCAACTAATGAAAAACTGTTTTTT.